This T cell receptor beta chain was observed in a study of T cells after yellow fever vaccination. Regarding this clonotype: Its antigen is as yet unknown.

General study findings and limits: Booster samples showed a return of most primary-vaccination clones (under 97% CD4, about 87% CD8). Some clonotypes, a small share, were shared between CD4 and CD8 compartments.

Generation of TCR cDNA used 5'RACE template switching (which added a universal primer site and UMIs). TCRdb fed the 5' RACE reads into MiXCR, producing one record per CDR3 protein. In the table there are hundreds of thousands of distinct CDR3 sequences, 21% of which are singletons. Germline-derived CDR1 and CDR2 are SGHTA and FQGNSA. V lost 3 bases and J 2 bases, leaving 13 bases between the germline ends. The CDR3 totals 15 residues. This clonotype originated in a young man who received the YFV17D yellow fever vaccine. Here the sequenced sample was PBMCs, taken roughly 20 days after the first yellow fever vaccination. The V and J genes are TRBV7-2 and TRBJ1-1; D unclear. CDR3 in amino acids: CASSFLTTGNTEAFF. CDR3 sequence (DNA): TGTGCCAGCAGCTTCCTTACGACGGGAAACACTGAAGCTTTCTTT.